This T cell receptor (beta chain) was recorded in a study of response to subunit inactivated influenza vaccine. Whole-study findings and limits: After each seasonal influenza vaccination, few new T cells are recruited, the authors suggested.

V gave up 7 bases and J gave up 3 bases, with 16 bases separating them. The germline V gene encodes CDR1 MDHEN and CDR2 SYDVKM. The length of the CDR3 is 15 residues. This clonotype has more than one count but fewer than ten. Its antigen is not identified. TCRdb passed the RT-PCR reads through MiXCR, listing each CDR3 protein once. This table holds around 540,000 distinct CDR3 sequences, 10% to 15% found once. This receptor was identified in a man aged 50 to 60 who received an inactivated influenza vaccine. The V and J genes are TRBV28 and TRBJ1-5, with D perhaps TRBD1 (6 bases). The source was PBMCs from blood, collected on the day of vaccination. CDR3 nucleotide sequence: TGTGCCAGCAAAAAGGGGACACCATCCAATCAGCCCCAGCATTTT. Translated: CASKKGTPSNQPQHF.